This T cell receptor beta chain was documented in a study of blood T cells in healthy people across ages. The germline V gene has CDR1 LGHNA and CDR2 YSLEER. The CDR3 spans 16 residues. V lost 1 base and J 8 bases, leaving 20 bases between the germline ends. PCR was performed a second time for about 6 to 12 cycles using a sample-barcoded 5' primer and a J-beta primer mix. TCRdb reprocessed the 5' RACE reads via MiXCR and lists one record per CDR3 protein. The sample carries over a million distinct CDR3 sequences, 35% to 45% recorded once. V and J are TRBV4-3 and TRBJ1-2; a possible D gene is TRBD1 (5 bases). Specimen: blood. The sequence was collected from a woman aged 18-30 years in good health. CDR3 residues: CASSQASGLERHGYTF. For the CDR3, the DNA is TGCGCCAGCAGCCAAGCCTCAGGGTTAGAAAGACACGGCTACACCTTC.